Each of the 21 T cell receptor beta chains below was sequenced from the same sample in a study of molecular identifiers for immune sequencing clone quantification (dated by TCRdb to between 2018 and 2020). The library was generated by PCR. The reads were generated on a NextSeq 500. TCRdb took the public reads, trimmed them with fastp at Q25, ran MiXCR for clone calling and kept in-frame beta chains. Rows are unified per CDR3 protein, each entry keeping the most common DNA and genes. The sample has 400,000 to 600,000 distinct CDR3 sequences on record, less than 30% of them singletons. Roughly 0.77% of the sample belongs to the ten largest clones. Sample: naive CD8+ T cells from blood, with Jurkat cell RNA spiked in. The cell subset or site label corresponds to: FACS-sorted CD8+CD4-CCR7+CD45RA+ naive T cells. Receptor source: a human donor in good health. Some libraries in this study had Jurkat cell RNA spiked in.

Only a few counts were recorded for this clonotype. The J gene is TRBJ2-3, the V gene TRBV4-3, with 7 bases matching TRBD2. The CDR3 contains 16 residues. J lost 1 base, V lost 2 bases, and 6 bases had no gene match. Germline CDR1 is LGHNA and CDR2 is YSLEER. In nucleotides, the CDR3 is TGCGCCAGCAGCCAAACACCCGCGGGGGGCACAGATACGCAGTATTTT. Translation gives CASSQTPAGGTDTQYF.

The rearrangement uses TRBV4-1 and TRBJ1-5, with D unresolved. The CDR3 sequence is 15 residues long. CDR1 and CDR2 (germline): MGHRA, YSYEKL. The V and J ends lost 4 bases and 0 bases respectively, with 10 bases between them. This CDR3 reads CASSPETPSNQPQHF. In DNA form, the CDR3 reads TGCGCCAGCAGCCCAGAGACACCTAGCAATCAGCCCCAGCATTTT.

This clonotype was seen a few times. This sequence joins TRBV20-1 and TRBJ1-6; D ambiguous. Trimming cost V 2 bases and J 0 bases, with 14 bases left between them. The CDR3 sequence is 17 residues long. CDR1 is DFQATT, CDR2 SNEGSKA, per germline (reference sequence). The CDR3 loop reads CSARPQDRSSYNSPLHF. For the CDR3, the DNA is TGCAGTGCTAGACCCCAAGACCGGAGCTCCTATAATTCACCCCTCCACTTT.

The chain links TRBV24-1 to TRBJ2-2; 7 positions agree with TRBD1. The CDR3 runs to 14 residues. The germline gives CDR1 KGHDR, CDR2 SFDVKD. The ends lost 7 bases at V and 3 bases at J; junction bases unmatched: 4. The CDR3 bases are TGTGCCACCAGCCGGGACAGTTACACCGGGGAGCTGTTTTTT. Translated, it gives CATSRDSYTGELFF.

This chain connects TRBV11-2 to TRBJ1-5, with D possibly being TRBD1 (5 bases). Per the germline V gene, CDR1 is SGHAT and CDR2 is FQNNGV. CDR3 length: 15 residues. V was clipped by 0 bases and J by 6 bases, with 12 bases between them. CDR3 bases: TGTGCCAGCAGCTTAGAGGGGCCAGGGAGTCAGCCCCAGCATTTT. Protein sequence: CASSLEGPGSQPQHF.

The table lists this clonotype with a few counts. CDR3 sequence: CASSQDLPTGSYEQYF. CDR3 nucleotide sequence: TGCGCCAGCAGCCAAGATCTTCCGACAGGCTCCTACGAGCAGTACTTC. The genes are TRBV4-3 and TRBJ2-7, with D possibly TRBD1 on 6 matching bases. The CDR3 length is 16 residues. The germline gives CDR1 LGHNA, CDR2 YSLEER. Deletions cut 0 bases from V and 0 bases from J, with 12 bases between.

This clonotype was recorded a few times. The chain uses TRBV27 and TRBJ2-7; weak D call: TRBD1 (5 bases). Between the trimmed V and J ends, which lost 4 bases and 2 bases, there was a span of 9 bases. The CDR3 extends over 13 amino acids. Germline-derived CDR1 and CDR2 are MNHEY and SMNVEV (reference sequence). The CDR3 nucleotides are TGTGCCAGCAGTTGGCAGGGCACCTACGAGCAGTACTTC. It translates to CASSWQGTYEQYF.

The chain carries TRBV29-1 and TRBJ1-2; 9 positions agree with TRBD1. Trimming took 4 bases from V and 4 from J; bases not matched to a gene: 7. The CDR3 runs to 14 residues. In germline, CDR1 is SQVTM, CDR2 ANQGSEA. CDR3 amino acids: CSVADRGSSYGYTF. CDR3 DNA sequence: TGCAGCGTTGCGGACAGGGGCAGTTCCTATGGCTACACCTTC.

This clonotype was observed a handful of times. V and J are TRBV12-3 or TRBV12-4 and TRBJ2-3; 15 bases agree with TRBD2. The CDR3 length is 18 residues. Unmatched junction bases numbered 11, after V lost 4 bases and J lost 6 bases. This CDR3 is CASSSGTSGGPAVDTQYF. The DNA of the CDR3 is TGTGCCAGCAGTTCCGGGACTAGCGGGGGGCCTGCAGTGGATACGCAGTATTTT.

This sequence joins TRBV27 and TRBJ1-6; D remains unclear. The CDR3 is 13 residues long. Germline V gene lookup returns CDR1 MNHEY and CDR2 SMNVEV (reference sequence). Trimming removed 8 bases at V and 7 bases at J, with 12 bases between. The CDR3 DNA reads TGTGCCAGCGGAGTTGGGAGAAATTCACCCCTCCACTTT. Protein sequence: CASGVGRNSPLHF.

This clonotype appeared a few times. This sequence joins TRBV15 and TRBJ2-3, with 10 bases that match TRBD2. This CDR3 spans 18 amino acids. V shed 1 base and J 2 bases; nucleotides not matched to a gene: 9. Germline V gene sequence: CDR1 LNHNV, CDR2 YYDKDF (reference sequence). CDR3 region: CATSRVWPTSGFTDTQYF. The DNA for the CDR3 is TGTGCCACCAGCAGAGTTTGGCCGACTAGCGGGTTCACAGATACGCAGTATTTT.

V gene TRBV20-1 combines with J gene TRBJ2-7; D is possibly TRBD2 (6 bases). Trimming cost V 0 bases and J 3 bases, with 12 bases left between them. The length of the CDR3 is 14 residues. CDR1 and CDR2 from the germline V gene are DFQATT and SNEGSKA (reference sequence). The CDR3 sequence is CSARDGGVGYEQYF. DNA for the CDR3: TGCAGTGCTAGAGATGGAGGGGTTGGCTACGAGCAGTACTTC.

Only a few counts were recorded for this clonotype. The gene calls are TRBV4-3 and TRBJ2-7; TRBD2 matches 12 bases. The CDR3 covers 16 residues. In germline, CDR1 is LGHNA, CDR2 YSLEER. Trimming removed 0 bases from V and 1 base from J; junction bases left unmatched: 1. Here the CDR3 reads CASSQELAGGSYEQYF. The CDR3 coding sequence is TGCGCCAGCAGCCAAGAGCTAGCGGGGGGGTCCTACGAGCAGTACTTC.

In its sample, this clonotype was seen a few times. The J gene is TRBJ2-7, the V gene TRBV7-2; TRBD2 agrees at 12 bases. V shed 1 base, J shed 6 bases, and the junction held 7 bases outside the gene matches. The CDR3 runs to 16 residues. In germline, CDR1 is SGHTA, CDR2 FQGNSA. Here the CDR3 reads CASSLVASGRAGEQYF. The CDR3 coding sequence is TGTGCCAGCAGCTTAGTTGCTAGCGGGAGGGCCGGCGAGCAGTACTTC.

The sample holds many counts of this clonotype. This rearrangement joins TRBV5-1 to TRBJ1-1; D is undetermined. Germline values: CDR1 SGHRS, CDR2 YFSETQ. CDR3 size: 13 residues. Trimming removed 1 base at V and 4 bases at J, with 8 bases between. CDR3 coding DNA: TGCGCCAGCAGCTTGTTCGGCAGCACTGAAGCTTTCTTT. Translated: CASSLFGSTEAFF. The whole variable domain, filled in from reference TRBV5-1 and TRBJ1-1, reads KAGVTQTPRYLIKTRGQQVTLSCSPISGHRSVSWYQQTPGQGLQFLFEYFSETQRNKGNFPGRFSGRQFSNSRSEMNVSTLELGDSALYLCASSLFGSTEAFFGQGTRLTVV.

Comment on this clonotype: The CDR3 ends on some other residue instead of the conserved phenylalanine or tryptophan, so this is likely a read error. V and J are TRBV19 and TRBJ1-1; possibly TRBD1 for D (5 bases). Trimming cost V 5 bases and J 2 bases, with 12 bases left between them. Germline CDR1 is LNHDA and CDR2 is SQIVND (reference sequence). The CDR3 runs to 14 residues. CDR3 residues: CASSYRDLNTEAFL. CDR3 nucleotide sequence: TGTGCCAGTAGTTACCGGGACCTAAACACTGAAGCTTTCTTA.

This clonotype was seen ten or more times. The rearrangement joins TRBV13 to TRBJ2-5; D uncertain. CDR1 PRHDT and CDR2 FYEKMQ come from the germline V gene (reference sequence). V lost 5 bases to trimming and J lost 2 bases, with 12 bases between them. The CDR3 extends over 14 amino acids. CDR3 nucleotides: TGTGCCAGCAGCCCCGACACTCGACAAGAGACCCAGTACTTC. The encoded protein is CASSPDTRQETQYF.

About this clonotype: The CDR3 carries no conserved terminal phenylalanine or tryptophan, so it likely arises from a read error. The chain uses TRBV27 and TRBJ2-7, with TRBD2 matching over 10 bases. Germline V CDR1 and CDR2: MNHEY, SMNVEV (reference sequence). This CDR3 region has 14 residues. J lost 6 bases, V lost 4 bases, and 6 bases had no gene match. CDR3 region: CASSSGTSESEQYL. CDR3 DNA: TGTGCCAGCAGTTCGGGGACTAGCGAATCCGAGCAGTACCTC.

Concerning this clonotype itself: The CDR3 carries no conserved terminal phenylalanine or tryptophan, so it likely arises from a read error. V and J are TRBV14 and TRBJ2-2; 13 bases align to TRBD2. The V gene's germline CDR1 is SGHDN and CDR2 FVKESK. The V and J ends lost 1 base and 3 bases, in that order; junction bases with no gene match: 2. The CDR3 sequence is 17 residues long. CDR3 sequence (DNA): TGTGCCAGCAGCCAAGTGGGACTAGCGGGATACACCGGGGAGCTGTTTTCT. Translated, it gives CASSQVGLAGYTGELFS.

The table lists this clonotype with a few counts. The chain is built from TRBV6-6 and TRBJ2-7; D is possibly TRBD1 or TRBD2 (5 bases each). CDR3 length equals 14 residues. With 5 bases removed from V and 4 bases from J, the gap between germline ends came to 15 bases. Germline CDR1 and CDR2: MNHNY and SVGAGI (reference sequence). CDR3 bases: TGTGCCAGCAGTGAGGGGTACGGCCTATACGAGCAGTACTTC. Protein: CASSEGYGLYEQYF.

The chain combines TRBV20-1 with TRBJ2-6, with D maybe TRBD1 (5 bases). Trimming took 6 bases from V and 2 from J, leaving 8 bases between them. The CDR3 covers 13 residues. CDR1 and CDR2 from the germline V gene are DFQATT and SNEGSKA (reference sequence). In DNA, the CDR3 is TGCAGTGCCAGGGTCGCTGGGGCCAACGTCCTGACTTTC. Its translation is CSARVAGANVLTF.